The entry that follows covers one T cell receptor (beta chain) sequence. Its antigen is unknown. CDR1 is MNHNY, CDR2 SVGAGI, per germline (reference sequence). The germline V and J ends were trimmed by 6 bases and 0 bases, with 6 bases remaining between them. The CDR3 covers 13 residues. The source of the sample is a study of T cell responses to AZD1222 COVID-19 vaccine. About the study: Second-dose groups at about 4 or about 12 weeks were pooled.

This table comes from immunoSEQ multiplex PCR, and its TCRdb copy is limited to in-frame clones, with some not included. The profile shows about 99,000 clones, about nine tenths of them singletons. Overall study results and limits: Across the whole spike, CD4 TCRs peaked at regions 160-218 and 743-854. The breadth and depth of Spike-specific TCRs increased once two AZD1222 doses had been given.

The chain uses TRBV6-6 and TRBJ1-5; no definite D call. The sample in question was peripheral blood, obtained on day 0 of AZD1222 vaccination. This receptor was identified in an adult in good health. The CDR3 loop reads CASSLNSNQPQHF. CDR3 coding DNA: TGTGCCAGCAGCCTAAATAGCAATCAGCCCCAGCATTTT.